Presented here are 14 T cell receptor beta chains from one specimen sequenced in a study of CD8+ T cells in alopecia areata. In each case, RNA was isolated and then reverse transcribed into cDNA as the sequencing template. Assay: immunoSEQ multiplex PCR; the TCRdb copy retains only in-frame clones and omits some. Reported are about 19,000 clones, none seen only once; the ten largest carry approximately 30%. Researchers sorted pooled cutaneous lymph node cells on the basis of CD4, CD8alpha, NKG2D, NKG2ACE and other markers. The specimen sequenced was CD8+ T cells sorted from a lymph node. These receptor sequences come from a C3H/HeJ mouse with alopecia areata. Mouse MHC haplotype: H2-k.

This clone occurred a few times. The listed genes are named as in mouse. The CDR3 goes on 4 residues after the read ends, and that part is filled in from the germline J gene. This rearrangement joins TRBV13-2 to TRBJ2-3, with 8 bases identical to TRBD2. This CDR3 has 16 residues. Germline CDR1 reads NNHNN; CDR2 reads SYGAGS (reference sequence). J was trimmed by 0 bases and V by 3 bases; bases with no gene match: 6. The CDR3 DNA, read in part, is TGTGCCAGCGGTGTCGACTGGGGCCCTAGTGCAGAA. Its translation: CASGVDWGPSAE. The full CDR3 is CASGVDWGPSAETLYF.

This clone appeared many times. Gene labels here are mouse ones. The read is 4 residues too short to cover the CDR3 end, so that end is filled in from the germline J gene. The gene calls are TRBV13-2 and TRBJ2-5; D is uncertain. The CDR3 runs to 14 residues. CDR1 is NNHNN and CDR2 is SYGAGS in the germline V gene (reference sequence). Trimming pared 0 bases from V and 0 bases from J, leaving 5 bases between. The CDR3 bases that were read are TGTGCCAGCGGTGATGCAGTTAACCAAGAC. Its protein product is CASGDAVNQD. The whole CDR3 sequence reads CASGDAVNQDTQYF.

This clone was detected only a few times. DNA and listed protein disagree at residue 11, so the protein shown here was translated from the DNA. The gene names given are mouse names. Sequencing ends 3 residues short of the CDR3 end; the germline J gene provides the rest. This chain links TRBV13-3 with TRBJ1-3; 7 nucleotides line up with TRBD1. Germline CDR1 NNHDY, CDR2 SYVADS. V dropped 3 bases and J dropped 4; count of bases not matched to a gene: 4. The CDR3 runs 14 residues. CDR3 protein: CASSAGRGGNTLYF. Incomplete CDR3 DNA: TGTGCCAGCAGTGCTGGCAGGGGGGGAAATACG. Full variable domain (missing parts from reference TRBV13-3 and TRBJ1-3): EAAVTQSPRSKVAVTGGKVTLSCHQTNNHDYMYWYRQDTGHGLRLIHYSYVADSTEKGDIPDGYKASRPSQENFSLILELASLSQTAVYFCASSAGRGGNTLYFGEGSRLIVV.

This clone was seen a few times. Gene names and germline match the mouse. The read ends 4 residues early relative to the CDR3; the germline J gene fills the gap. This rearrangement joins TRBV13-1 to TRBJ2-1; D is possibly TRBD2 (7 bases). The CDR3 has 13 residues. The germline gives CDR1 NSHNY, CDR2 SYGAGN. The CDR3 DNA, read in part, is TGTGCCAGCAGTGATGCGGGGGGCGCT. Residues: CASSDAGGA. The complete CDR3 sequence is CASSDAGGAEQFF.

At least ten counts were recorded for this clone. Gene names and germline match the mouse. Read sequence stops 4 residues before the CDR3 end, and the germline J gene provides the missing end. The chain joins TRBV31 to TRBJ1-2; 9 nucleotides align to TRBD1. The trim removed 0 bases at V and 4 bases at J, leaving 3 bases unmatched. Germline V CDR1 and CDR2: GKSSPN, SITVG. The CDR3 length is 14 residues. The DNA read from the CDR3 is TGTGCCTGGAGTCTACAGGGGGCGGGCTCC. As protein: CAWSLQGAGS. The full CDR3 reads CAWSLQGAGSDYTF.

The table lists this clone with many counts. Gene names denote mouse genes. The read finishes 4 residues shy of the CDR3 end, and the germline J gene is used to complete it. The J gene is TRBJ2-1, the V gene TRBV12-2; D possibly corresponds to TRBD1 (5 bases). V lost 2 bases and J 0 bases, leaving 10 bases between the germline ends. CDR1 is SGHLS and CDR2 is HYDKME in the germline V gene. CDR3 size: 15 residues. CDR3 loop: CASSPDTYNYAEQFF. CDR3 bases read: TGTGCCAGCTCTCCGGACACTTATAACTATGCT.

This clone has a handful of counts. Genes and germline are mouse. Read sequence stops 4 residues before the CDR3 end, and the germline J gene provides the missing end. J is TRBJ2-3 and V is TRBV13-2; possible D gene TRBD2, 6 bases. The CDR3 sequence is 15 residues long. The germline CDR1 and CDR2 sequences are NNHNN and SYGAGS (reference sequence). Trimming pared 2 bases from V and 0 bases from J, leaving 10 bases between. The CDR3 loop reads CASGDTGPSAETLYF. The sequenced CDR3 bases are TGTGCCAGCGGTGACACTGGGCCTAGTGCAGAA.

Concerning this clone: Gene names denote mouse genes. Read coverage stops 4 residues before the CDR3 terminus; the germline J gene supplies the remainder. The rearrangement uses TRBV1 and TRBJ2-3; 7 positions match TRBD1. In germline, CDR1 is NSQYPW, CDR2 LRSPGD (reference sequence). The CDR3 spans 17 residues. V lost 0 bases, J lost 0 bases, and 6 bases stayed unmatched. CDR3 sequence: CTCSADPRQGSAETLYF. CDR3 bases read: TGCACCTGCAGTGCAGATCCTAGACAGGGAAGTGCAGAA.

This clone was seen repeatedly, ten times or more. The gene names here belong to mouse. Read data end 4 residues before the CDR3 end; the end is taken from the germline J gene. The chain uses TRBV29 and TRBJ2-1; 10 nucleotides align to TRBD2. Germline V gene lookup returns CDR1 MSHET and CDR2 SYDVDS. V lost 5 bases, J lost 4 bases, and 5 bases stayed unmatched. The CDR3 consists of 15 residues. CDR3 DNA, as far as it was read: TGTGCTAGCAGTCCCTTGACTGGGGGGTATGCT. This encodes CASSPLTGGYA. The whole CDR3 protein is CASSPLTGGYAEQFF.

This clone was recorded at least ten times. Mouse gene names apply. From the germline J gene comes the end of the CDR3, since the read stops 4 residues before it. The chain recombines TRBV1 with TRBJ2-1; the match to TRBD2 covers 8 bases. The CDR3 length is 14 residues. J lost 0 bases, V lost 5 bases, and 0 bases had no gene match. The germline V gene has CDR1 NSQYPW and CDR2 LRSPGD (reference sequence). CDR3: CTCSLGGNYAEQFF. The sequenced part of the CDR3 DNA is TGCACCTGCAGTCTGGGGGGTAACTATGCT. The full variable domain, with the rest looked up from reference TRBV1 and TRBJ2-1, is VTLLEQNPRWRLVPRGQAVNLRCILKNSQYPWMSWYQQDLQKQLQWLFTLRSPGDKEVKSLPGADYLATRVTDTELRLQVANMSQGRTLYCTCSLGGNYAEQFFGPGTRLTVL.

This clone came up many times. The genes and germline here are from mouse. The read finishes 4 residues shy of the CDR3 end, and the germline J gene is used to complete it. The rearrangement links TRBV1 to TRBJ2-3, with D maybe TRBD2 (7 bases). V lost 0 bases to trimming and J lost 4 bases, with 11 bases between them. The CDR3 sequence is 15 residues long. The germline V gene has CDR1 NSQYPW and CDR2 LRSPGD (reference sequence). The CDR3 reads CTCSAEGGTSETLYF. CDR3 DNA, as far as it was read: TGCACCTGCAGTGCAGAGGGGGGCACTTCAGAA.

By share, this clone counts as medium-sized. Gene names are the mouse ones. Other DNA sequences within the sample encode an identical CDR3. CDR3 protein: CTCSAQDRNTLYF. Incomplete CDR3 DNA: TGCACCTGCAGTGCACAGGACAGAAAC. The chain recombines TRBV1 with TRBJ2-4; TRBD1 might be the D (6 bases). Read data end 4 residues before the CDR3 end; the end is taken from the germline J gene. From germline, CDR1 is NSQYPW and CDR2 LRSPGD (reference sequence). This CDR3 has 13 residues.

Concerning this clone: Gene names are mouse gene names. The read terminates 4 residues before the CDR3 end, so the remaining end is supplied by the germline J gene. The chain is built from TRBV15 and TRBJ1-1; TRBD1 is a possible D gene (6 bases). Germline loops: CDR1 SGHND, CDR2 FRSKSL. The CDR3 runs 11 residues. CDR3 protein: CASSIQGEVFF. The sequenced part of the CDR3 DNA is TGTGCCAGCAGTATACAGGGA.

This clone was seen more than once but under ten times. At one boundary the junction diverges from the germline segment, which might be a read error. Gene names and germline refer to mouse. The read finishes 4 residues shy of the CDR3 end, and the germline J gene is used to complete it. The chain is built from TRBV14 and TRBJ2-5; TRBD1 is a possible D gene (5 bases). There are 14 residues in the CDR3. Per germline, CDR1 SGHDT and CDR2 FRDEAV. The sequenced part of the CDR3 DNA is TGTGTCAGCAGTTTCGGACATAACCAAGAC. It yields the protein CVSSFGHNQD. From start to end, the CDR3 is CVSSFGHNQDTQYF.